This T cell receptor (beta chain) was captured by sequencing in a study of blood T cell repertoires in COVID-19. The data were produced by immunoSEQ multiplex PCR, yet TCRdb's version contains in-frame clones alone and is incomplete. The table includes 250,000 to 300,000 clones, about 90% detected once. Deletions cut 7 bases from V and 5 bases from J, with 11 bases between. The CDR3 runs to 13 residues. Germline assignment: CDR1 LNHDA and CDR2 SQIVND (reference sequence). Sequenced input: peripheral blood. The clonotype originates from a middle-aged woman who had recovered from COVID-19. This rearrangement joins TRBV19 to TRBJ1-4; D uncertain. The CDR3 region has the DNA TGTGCCAGTATCGCCCGGTTCAATGAAAAACTGTTTTTT. Protein: CASIARFNEKLFF.